This TCR beta chain is from a study of chemoradiotherapy in HPV16-positive cancers. From germline, CDR1 is LNHNV and CDR2 YYDKDF (reference sequence). Trimming removed 1 base from V and 2 bases from J, with 14 bases in between. The CDR3 has 16 amino acids. Measured with immunoSEQ multiplex PCR; TCRdb has only the in-frame clones, and not every one. Of over 10,000 clones listed, about 88% are singletons. The sequences come from blood, collected from a patient who underwent chemoradiotherapy. This chain links TRBV15 with TRBJ2-5; tentative D call: TRBD2 (6 bases). This receptor was identified in a human donor with HPV-associated anogenital cancer. The CDR3 protein is CATSRAWGGPQETQYF. CDR3 coding DNA: TGTGCCACCAGCAGAGCCTGGGGAGGTCCGCAAGAGACCCAGTACTTC.